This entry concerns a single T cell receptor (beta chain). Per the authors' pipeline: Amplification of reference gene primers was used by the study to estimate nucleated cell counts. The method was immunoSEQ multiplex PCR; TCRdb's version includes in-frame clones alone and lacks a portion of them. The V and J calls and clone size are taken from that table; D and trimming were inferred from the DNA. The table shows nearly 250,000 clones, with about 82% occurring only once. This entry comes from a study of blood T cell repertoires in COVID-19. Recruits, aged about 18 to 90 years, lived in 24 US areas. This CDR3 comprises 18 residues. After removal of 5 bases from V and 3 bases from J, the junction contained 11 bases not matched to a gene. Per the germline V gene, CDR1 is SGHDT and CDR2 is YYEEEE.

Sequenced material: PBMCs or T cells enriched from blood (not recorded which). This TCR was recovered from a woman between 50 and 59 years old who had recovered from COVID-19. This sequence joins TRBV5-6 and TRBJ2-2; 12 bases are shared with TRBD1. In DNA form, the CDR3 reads TGTGCCAGCAGTCCCGGGACAGGGGGCGCGGTTTACACCGGGGAGCTGTTTTTT. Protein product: CASSPGTGGAVYTGELFF.